A single sample gave rise to the 13 T cell receptor beta chains below, sequenced in a study of human T cells and chemical hapten exposure. Documented time point: patch test 3, about 24 weeks after DPC sensitization. The sample's treatment: therapeutic diphenylcyclopropenone sensitization with weekly scalp DPC. TCRdb re-called the RACE reads through MiXCR, storing one row per CDR3 protein. The data contain over 100,000 distinct CDR3 sequences, around 10% of them singletons. The input for sequencing was whole blood, taken in connection with sensitization to the hapten diphenylcyclopropenone (DPC). The receptors were gathered from a woman in her forties or fifties with alopecia areata. Some clones in this sample may be carry-over from other donors' samples.

This clonotype showed up just a few times. The gene calls are TRBV6-6 and TRBJ1-5, with 9 nucleotides matching TRBD1. Germline trimming cut 6 bases from V and 9 bases from J; bases unmatched to any gene: 15. Germline lookup yields CDR1 MNHNY and CDR2 SVGAGI (reference sequence). The CDR3 length is 16 residues. CDR3 in amino acids: CASSLTGGKGDPPQHF. DNA for the CDR3: TGTGCCAGCAGCCTAACAGGGGGCAAAGGAGATCCGCCCCAGCATTTT.

This clonotype was seen a few times. The rearrangement uses TRBV15 and TRBJ2-2, with TRBD1 matching 7 bases. From germline, CDR1 is LNHNV and CDR2 YYDKDF (reference sequence). CDR3 length: 13 residues. J gave up 6 bases and V 8 bases, and 6 bases lay outside the gene matches. CDR3 bases: TGTGCCACCGGAGGCAGGGGGTCCGGGGAGCTGTTTTTT. This encodes CATGGRGSGELFF.

This chain connects TRBV20-1 to TRBJ1-1; tentative D call: TRBD1 (5 bases). V was trimmed by 0 bases and J by 6 bases, leaving 17 bases between them. The CDR3 spans 15 residues. Germline V gives CDR1 DFQATT, CDR2 SNEGSKA (reference sequence). The CDR3 region has the DNA TGCAGTGCTAGAGATCGGGGGATAGGAGACCCTGAAGCTTTCTTT. This gives the protein CSARDRGIGDPEAFF.

The genes are TRBV18 and TRBJ2-6; D call uncertain. Germline V gene sequence: CDR1 KGHSH, CDR2 LQKENI. This CDR3 has 16 residues. Trimming left V 5 bases short and J 0 bases short, with 11 bases between. This chain's CDR3 is CASSITGPSGANVLTF. In nucleotides, the CDR3 is TGTGCCAGCTCAATTACCGGGCCCTCTGGGGCCAACGTCCTGACTTTC.

The gene calls are TRBV21-1 and TRBJ2-7; TRBD2 is taken as the D call from the table, unchecked against the DNA. TRBV21-1 represents a pseudogene. The CDR3 is made up of 17 amino acids. This CDR3 is CASSKEGDSKGADEQYF. The DNA for the CDR3 is TGTGCCAGCAGCAAAGAAGGAGACTCGAAGGGAGCCGACGAGCAGTACTTC.

This clonotype was seen more than once but under ten times. CDR3 coding DNA: TGCGCCAGCAGCCAGGAACTAGCGGGGGGCCCCACAGATACGCAGTATTTT. It codes for CASSQELAGGPTDTQYF. The chain recombines TRBV4-1 with TRBJ2-3, with 12 positions matching TRBD2. The CDR3 sequence is 17 residues long. Germline CDR1 and CDR2: MGHRA and YSYEKL. V was pared by 3 bases and J by 2 bases, with 6 bases of the junction left unmatched.

This clonotype was picked up many times. The J gene is TRBJ2-5, the V gene TRBV20-1, with D possibly being TRBD2 (5 bases). Germline loops: CDR1 DFQATT, CDR2 SNEGSKA (reference sequence). Trimming stripped 7 bases from V and 2 bases from J, with 14 bases between. This CDR3 has 13 amino acids. The CDR3 DNA follows: TGCAGTGTCATGCGAGCGGCACAAGAGACCCAGTACTTC. It codes for CSVMRAAQETQYF.

This clonotype was seen repeatedly, ten times or more. The chain is built from TRBV6-5 and TRBJ2-3, with TRBD2 matching over 11 bases. Trimming cost V 8 bases and J 6 bases; bases outside gene matches: 7. CDR1 MNHEY and CDR2 SVGAGI come from the germline V gene. The CDR3 runs 14 residues. The CDR3 nucleotides read TGTGCCAGCCGAACTAGCGGGAGCGAGGATACGCAGTATTTT. Translation gives CASRTSGSEDTQYF.

The rearrangement joins TRBV27 to TRBJ1-4; D uncertain. The CDR3 has 13 amino acids. Germline CDR1 and CDR2: MNHEY and SMNVEV (reference sequence). The V end was cut by 7 bases, the J end by 0 bases, with 6 bases between. In DNA, the CDR3 is TGTGCCAGCATTCCAACAACTAATGAAAAACTGTTTTTT. Translated, it gives CASIPTTNEKLFF.

For the CDR3, the DNA is TGTGCCAGCAGAGGACGAGCAAACACCATATATTTT. This translates into CASRGRANTIYF. The chain is built from TRBV2 and TRBJ1-3; no reliable D call. The CDR3 totals 12 residues. The V and J ends lost 6 bases and 6 bases respectively, with 9 bases between them. Germline CDR1 and CDR2: SNHLY and FYNNEI.

This clonotype appeared a few times. V and J are TRBV6-1 and TRBJ2-3, with 8 nucleotides matching TRBD1. Germline loops: CDR1 MNHNS, CDR2 SASEGT. The V segment lost 0 bases and the J segment 2 bases; nucleotides outside the gene matches: 4. There are 16 residues in the CDR3. CDR3 sequence (DNA): TGTGCCAGCAGTGAAGCGACAGGGGTAGACACAGATACGCAGTATTTT. It specifies CASSEATGVDTDTQYF.

The rearrangement uses TRBV30 and TRBJ2-3; 9 bases align to TRBD2. V shed 2 bases and J 1 base; nucleotides not matched to a gene: 4. This CDR3 spans 15 amino acids. The V gene's germline CDR1 is GTSNPN and CDR2 SVGIG (reference sequence). CDR3 residues: CAWSRLAVRTDTQYF. CDR3 coding DNA: TGTGCCTGGAGTCGACTAGCGGTCCGCACAGATACGCAGTATTTT.

The chain joins TRBV9 to TRBJ2-6; D gene ambiguous. The CDR3 extends over 10 amino acids. The germline CDR1 and CDR2 sequences are SGDLS and YYNGEE. Deletions cut 7 bases from V and 15 bases from J, with 11 bases between. The CDR3 bases are TGTGCCAGCGGCCCCAAGGACCTGACTTTC. It yields the protein CASGPKDLTF. The variable domain in full, completed from reference TRBV9 and TRBJ2-6, reads DSGVTQTPKHLITATGQRVTLRCSPRSGDLSVYWYQQSLDQGLQFLIQYYNGEERAKGNILERFSAQQFPDLHSELNLSSLELGDSALYFCASGPKDLTFGAGSRLTVL.